These 24 T cell receptor beta chains came from one sample sequenced in a study of CD8+CD57+ T cells in acquired aplastic anemia. CD8+CD57+ cell expansion had been shown by flow cytometry in patients chosen for sequencing. For CDR3 and TCR beta VDJ profiling, genomic DNA was the template used. TCRdb analysed the reads with MiXCR anew, one entry per CDR3 protein. Found here are about 200,000 distinct CDR3 sequences, about 62% of them singletons; the top ten hold about 60%. Material: sorted CD4+, CD8+, or CD8+CD57+ T cells (not recorded which) from PBMCs. All receptors derive from a human donor with aplastic anemia.

V usage is TRBV7-9 and J usage is TRBJ2-7; D uncertain. Germline loops: CDR1 SEHNR, CDR2 FQNEAQ (reference sequence). The V and J ends lost 4 bases and 1 base respectively, with 8 bases between them. The CDR3 is 13 residues long. CDR3 sequence reads: CASSSPLSYEQYF. As DNA, the CDR3 is TGTGCCAGCAGCTCCCCTCTATCCTACGAGCAGTACTTC.

V gene TRBV20-1 combines with J gene TRBJ1-3, with a weak D call TRBD1 (5 bases). There are 14 residues in the CDR3. V lost 7 bases to trimming and J lost 1 base, with 14 bases between them. Germline CDR1 and CDR2: DFQATT and SNEGSKA (reference sequence). In nucleotides, the CDR3 is TGCAGTGTGCGTACAGAGGGGTCTGGAAACACCATATATTTT. Translated, it gives CSVRTEGSGNTIYF.

The chain uses TRBV29-1 and TRBJ2-1; 11 bases agree with TRBD2. With V trimmed by 4 bases and J by 2 bases, 7 bases remained unmatched. Germline CDR1 is SQVTM and CDR2 is ANQGSEA. This CDR3 comprises 16 residues. CDR3 region: CSVAGPSGGTYNEQFF. The CDR3 DNA sequence: TGCAGCGTTGCCGGGCCTAGCGGGGGGACCTACAATGAGCAGTTCTTC.

This clonotype was found many times. This chain joins TRBV9 and TRBJ2-5; D is unclear. The CDR3 has 14 residues. In germline, CDR1 is SGDLS, CDR2 YYNGEE. Trimming shortened V by 5 bases and J by 5 bases, and 16 bases separated the two germline ends. The CDR3 reads CASSRRLTGETQYF. The CDR3 DNA follows: TGTGCCAGCAGTCGCCGATTAACCGGGGAGACCCAGTACTTC.

A few counts support this clonotype. The chain's CDR3 is CASSTRTRGELFF. Written as DNA, the CDR3 is TGTGCCAGCAGTACCCGGACCCGCGGGGAGCTGTTTTTT. The V call is TRBV27, the J call TRBJ2-2; D is undetermined. The CDR3 spans 13 residues. CDR1 MNHEY and CDR2 SMNVEV come from the germline V gene (reference sequence). The V end lost 5 bases, the J end lost 7 bases, and 11 bases lay between the germline ends.

The chain joins TRBV5-1 to TRBJ1-4, with D perhaps TRBD1 (6 bases). The germline V and J ends were trimmed by 0 bases and 5 bases, with 8 bases remaining between them. Germline assignment: CDR1 SGHRS and CDR2 YFSETQ. The CDR3 contains 14 residues. DNA for the CDR3: TGCGCCAGCAGCTTGGCGCAGGGGAATGAAAAACTGTTTTTT. Its translation: CASSLAQGNEKLFF.

This chain connects TRBV9 to TRBJ2-7, with 12 bases identical to TRBD1. Trimming removed 3 bases from V and 7 bases from J; junction bases left unmatched: 11. CDR3 size: 16 residues. Germline lookup yields CDR1 SGDLS and CDR2 YYNGEE. The CDR3 reads CASSASPGQGAGEQYF. CDR3 bases: TGTGCCAGCAGCGCGAGCCCGGGACAGGGGGCAGGAGAGCAGTACTTC.

Many counts were recorded for this clonotype. The CDR3 loop is CASSRAFGANVLTF. CDR3 nucleotide sequence: TGTGCCAGCAGTCGAGCCTTTGGGGCCAACGTCCTGACTTTC. The V call is TRBV12-3 or TRBV12-4, the J call TRBJ2-6; no firm D call. The CDR3 has 14 residues. V lost 5 bases and J 3 bases, leaving 8 bases between the germline ends.

V usage is TRBV5-1 and J usage is TRBJ2-7, with D uncertain. This CDR3 spans 11 amino acids. Germline CDR1 SGHRS, CDR2 YFSETQ. V was shortened by 4 bases and J by 2 bases, with 4 bases between the two germline ends. Written as DNA, the CDR3 is TGCGCCAGCAGCGGTGCCTACGAGCAGTACTTC. Residues: CASSGAYEQYF. The full variable domain, its missing parts supplied by reference TRBV5-1 and TRBJ2-7, is KAGVTQTPRYLIKTRGQQVTLSCSPISGHRSVSWYQQTPGQGLQFLFEYFSETQRNKGNFPGRFSGRQFSNSRSEMNVSTLELGDSALYLCASSGAYEQYFGPGTRLTVT.

This chain joins TRBV7-2 and TRBJ2-2, with 10 positions matching TRBD2. Germline V lookup: CDR1 SGHTA, CDR2 FQGNSA. CDR3 size: 14 residues. V dropped 7 bases and J dropped 4; count of bases not matched to a gene: 3. CDR3 residues: CASKQREGTGELFF. CDR3 sequence (DNA): TGTGCCAGCAAACAGCGGGAGGGCACCGGGGAGCTGTTTTTT.

The chain carries TRBV5-8 and TRBJ2-5, with D possibly matching TRBD2 (5 bases). The assigned J gene may be wrong: the sequence end matches TRBJ2-7 better. CDR1 is SGHTS and CDR2 is YDEGEE in the germline V gene. CDR3 length: 14 residues. In nucleotides, the CDR3 is TGTGCCAGCAGCTTGGGACTACGCTCCGTCGAGCAGTACTTC. The encoded protein is CASSLGLRSVEQYF.

This sequence joins TRBV7-2 and TRBJ1-6; 9 nucleotides match TRBD1. The trim removed 4 bases at V and 5 bases at J, leaving 12 bases unmatched. The CDR3 is 18 residues long. Germline V lookup: CDR1 SGHTA, CDR2 FQGNSA. CDR3 nucleotides: TGTGCCAGCAGCTCGCGGAGGGACAGGGAAGGGGATAATTCACCCCTCCACTTT. This sequence encodes CASSSRRDREGDNSPLHF.

The chain recombines TRBV2 with TRBJ1-5; TRBD1 matches at 10 bases. CDR3 length: 15 amino acids. The V gene's germline CDR1 is SNHLY and CDR2 FYNNEI. With V trimmed by 7 bases and J by 7 bases, 10 bases remained unmatched. For the CDR3, the DNA is TGTGCCAGCAAAGGTGGGACAGGGGTCATCCAGCCCCAGCATTTT. This sequence encodes CASKGGTGVIQPQHF.

The rearrangement uses TRBV24-1 and TRBJ2-3; D may be TRBD1 or TRBD2 (5 bases each). Trimming removed 6 bases from V and 4 bases from J, with 10 bases in between. CDR3 length: 13 amino acids. The germline CDR1 and CDR2 sequences are KGHDR and SFDVKD. CDR3 in DNA: TGTGCCACCAGTTCGGGGCCTGCAGATACGCAGTATTTT. This gives the protein CATSSGPADTQYF.

The gene calls are TRBV7-2 and TRBJ2-5; tentatively, D is TRBD1 (5 bases). This CDR3 has 14 amino acids. Germline-derived CDR1 and CDR2 are SGHTA and FQGNSA. V was trimmed by 1 base and J by 1 base, leaving 7 bases between them. The CDR3 reads CASSLGTFQETQYF. CDR3 bases: TGTGCCAGCAGCTTAGGGACATTCCAAGAGACCCAGTACTTC.

The chain has TRBV6-2 or TRBV6-3 and TRBJ1-1; maybe TRBD1 (6 bases). Germline V gives CDR1 MNHEY, CDR2 SVGEGT. This CDR3 has 13 residues. The V gene lost 2 bases and the J gene lost 5 bases, with 9 bases spanning the gap. CDR3 in amino acids: CASSYRGATEAFF. DNA of the CDR3: TGTGCCAGCAGTTACCGGGGGGCAACTGAAGCTTTCTTT.

The sample holds one count of this clonotype. The CDR3 sequence: CASSPAWMRNEQFF. CDR3 DNA: TGTGCCAGCAGCCCCGCCTGGATGAGGAATGAGCAGTTCTTC. The chain couples TRBV9 to TRBJ2-1; unclear D gene. With 4 bases removed from V and 7 bases from J, the gap between germline ends came to 15 bases. Germline V gene sequence: CDR1 SGDLS, CDR2 YYNGEE. CDR3 size: 14 residues.

The J gene is TRBJ2-7, the V gene TRBV7-7; no clear D gene. Trimming removed 1 base from V and 6 bases from J, with 10 bases in between. Germline V gene sequence: CDR1 SSHAT, CDR2 FNYEAQ (reference sequence). The CDR3 is 13 amino acids. DNA for the CDR3: TGTGCCAGCAGCTTAGACACCACCAGCGAGCAGTACTTC. Its translation is CASSLDTTSEQYF.

This clonotype appeared many times. The chain joins TRBV6-5 to TRBJ2-6, with D uncertain. Trimming removed 10 bases at V and 0 bases at J, with 10 bases between. The CDR3 covers 14 residues. Germline V gene lookup returns CDR1 MNHEY and CDR2 SVGAGI. CDR3 amino acids: CATFPSSGANVLTF. The CDR3 bases are TGTGCCACCTTTCCAAGCTCTGGGGCCAACGTCCTGACTTTC.

This clonotype was counted between two and nine times. V and J are TRBV6-6 and TRBJ2-2; D remains ambiguous. The CDR3 runs to 11 residues. The germline gives CDR1 MNHNY, CDR2 SVGAGI (reference sequence). Trimming took 11 bases from V and 7 from J, leaving 11 bases between them. CDR3 nucleotide sequence: TGTGCCGCCAATGGGGTCGGGGAGCTGTTTTTT. Its protein is CAANGVGELFF.

This clonotype has a handful of counts. The gene calls are TRBV20-1 and TRBJ2-1; 7 nucleotides align to TRBD2. The CDR3 runs to 14 residues. Germline trimming cut 3 bases from V and 9 bases from J; bases unmatched to any gene: 11. Germline assignment: CDR1 DFQATT and CDR2 SNEGSKA (reference sequence). The CDR3 sequence is CSASGGNTGGEQFF. The CDR3 DNA follows: TGCAGTGCTAGCGGCGGGAATACGGGGGGTGAGCAGTTCTTC.

The CDR3 reads CASSHGLSEQYF. DNA for the CDR3: TGCGCCAGCAGCCACGGGTTGTCCGAGCAGTACTTC. V usage is TRBV5-1 and J usage is TRBJ2-7, with D unclear. CDR3 length: 12 residues. Germline-derived CDR1 and CDR2 are SGHRS and YFSETQ. V shed 4 bases and J shed 6 bases, with 11 bases lying between them.

The chain joins TRBV29-1 to TRBJ2-2, with a weak D call TRBD1 (5 bases). CDR3 size: 14 residues. With 8 bases removed from V and 7 bases from J, the gap between germline ends came to 20 bases. Germline V lookup: CDR1 SQVTM, CDR2 ANQGSEA. CDR3 sequence: CSTPGDRPNGELFF. CDR3 in DNA: TGCAGCACCCCCGGTGACAGACCTAACGGGGAGCTGTTTTTT.

The rearrangement joins TRBV15 to TRBJ2-7; tentative D call: TRBD1 (5 bases). CDR1 LNHNV and CDR2 YYDKDF come from the germline V gene (reference sequence). V lost 3 bases and J lost 0, with 12 bases in between. The CDR3 loop spans 15 amino acids. In DNA, the CDR3 is TGTGCCACCAGCAGCTCTGGGGCCAGCTCCTACGAGCAGTACTTC. Translating gives CATSSSGASSYEQYF.